The rows below give T cell receptor beta chains drawn from one sample of a study of tumor-infiltrating lymphocytes in primary liver carcinoma. In TCRdb, the multiplex PCR reads were re-called with MiXCR into one record per CDR3 protein. This sample has approximately 330,000 distinct CDR3 sequences, with less than 65% found just once. The sample comprised peripheral blood. The source is a man aged 40-49 years with primary liver carcinoma and hepatitis B virus infection. The CDR3 runs from the conserved cysteine through the conserved F or W. The order of the fields is D gene, V gene, J gene, CDR3 length, clone size, CDR3 protein, CDR3 DNA. The D gene is left open where the match is weak. Only some rows state a clone size, as once, few, many or a class for expanded clones.

d_gene: NA
v_gene: TRBV11-2
j_gene: TRBJ2-4
len: 16
abundance: NA
CDR3aa: CASSQTSGLAKNINYF
CDR3nt: TGTGCCAGCAGCCAAACCAGCGGGTTAGCCAAAAACATTAATTACTTC

d_gene: TRBD1
v_gene: TRBV7-9
j_gene: TRBJ2-7
len: 15
abundance: NA
CDR3aa: CASSPDRGLSYEQYF
CDR3nt: TGTGCCAGCAGTCCAGACAGGGGGCTCTCCTACGAGCAGTACTTC

d_gene: NA
v_gene: TRBV14
j_gene: TRBJ2-7
len: 13
abundance: NA
CDR3aa: CASSQVTYYEQYF
CDR3nt: TGTGCCAGCAGCCAAGTAACCTATTACGAGCAGTACTTC

d_gene: NA
v_gene: TRBV28
j_gene: TRBJ1-5
len: 12
abundance: once
CDR3aa: CASNRVGQPQHF
CDR3nt: TGTGCCAGTAACAGGGTAGGTCAGCCCCAGCATTTT

d_gene: TRBD2
v_gene: TRBV5-1
j_gene: TRBJ2-1
len: 14
abundance: once
CDR3aa: CASSPSGIYNEQFF
CDR3nt: TGCGCCAGCAGCCCCAGCGGGATATACAATGAGCAGTTCTTC

d_gene: NA
v_gene: TRBV29-1
j_gene: TRBJ2-5
len: 12
abundance: many
CDR3aa: CSVEEGGETQYF
CDR3nt: TGCAGCGTTGAAGAGGGCGGGGAGACCCAGTACTTC

d_gene: TRBD1
v_gene: TRBV5-4
j_gene: TRBJ2-7
len: 14
abundance: NA
CDR3aa: CPSSARQGAHEQYF
CDR3nt: TGTCCCAGCAGCGCGCGACAGGGTGCCCACGAGCAGTACTTC

d_gene: TRBD1
v_gene: TRBV28
j_gene: TRBJ2-2
len: 14
abundance: NA
CDR3aa: CATLRQGGGGELFF
CDR3nt: TGTGCCACCCTTCGACAGGGGGGAGGCGGGGAGCTGTTTTTT

d_gene: NA
v_gene: TRBV5-1
j_gene: TRBJ1-1
len: 14
abundance: NA
CDR3aa: CASSCKLGNTEAFF
CDR3nt: TGCGCCAGCAGCTGTAAACTAGGGAACACTGAAGCTTTCTTT

d_gene: TRBD1
v_gene: TRBV6-6
j_gene: TRBJ2-5
len: 13
abundance: NA
CDR3aa: CANRKQGEETQYF
CDR3nt: TGTGCCAACAGGAAACAGGGGGAAGAGACCCAGTACTTC